This T cell receptor (beta chain) is from a study of vaccination effects on CD4 cells after COVID-19. About the study: A couple of convalescent donors provided samples 16 days and one week before vaccination.

The protocol was immunoSEQ multiplex PCR, while the TCRdb copy is restricted to in-frame clones and leaves out a portion. The profile covers about 19,000 clones, with roughly four fifths appearing a single time and 16% taken by the ten largest. Study observations and caveats: Sampling in the study covered few convalescent patients and included no early post-infection timepoints. For convalescents, most of the spike-reactive clones seen post-vaccine were new vaccine-induced clones.

Concerning this clone: Its antigen is currently unknown.

Antigen-specific CD4+ T cells were expanded (with viral peptide pools) by the ViraFEST assay ahead of sequencing. A 10-day culture period preceded the isolation of CD4+ T cells. Sometime from March through December 2020, the person acquired a SARS-CoV-2 infection that PCR confirmed. The V gene lost 6 bases and the J gene lost 7 bases, with 13 bases spanning the gap. Germline V CDR1 and CDR2: DFQATT, SNEGSKA (reference sequence). This CDR3 spans 11 amino acids. This specimen consisted of CD4+ T cells from PBMCs cultured with SARS-CoV-2 spike peptides, obtained before COVID-19 vaccination. The sequence was collected from a human donor who had a prior SARS-CoV-2 infection. The gene calls are TRBV20-1 and TRBJ2-7, with TRBD2 as a possible D gene (5 bases). The chain's CDR3 is CSARASGEQYF. DNA for the CDR3: TGCAGTGCCCGAGCCTCGGGGGAGCAGTACTTC.